This is a list of T cell receptor beta chains from one sample in a study of T cell responses to AZD1222 COVID-19 vaccine. The assay was immunoSEQ multiplex PCR, and TCRdb's table has in-frame clones only and misses some. The sample holds over 85,000 clones, around 90% seen once. The source material was peripheral blood, sampled 28 days after the second AZD1222 dose. All receptors come from an adult who received the AZD1222 COVID-19 vaccine. CDR3s include the opening cysteine and the closing phenylalanine or tryptophan. The D gene is left open where the match is weak. Only some rows state a clone size, as once, few, many or a class for expanded clones.

v_call	cdr3_length	j_call	clone_size	d_call	cdr3_nt	cdr3_aa
TRBV5-1	13	TRBJ1-6	NA	NA	TGCGCCAGCAGCTTGGAGACATATATGACCCTCCACTTT	CASSLETYMTLHF
TRBV27	15	TRBJ2-7	few	TRBD1	TGTGCCAGCAGTTTATCCAATGGGGACAGCTACGAGCAGTACTTC	CASSLSNGDSYEQYF
TRBV5-1	12	TRBJ2-3	NA	NA	TGCGCCAGCAGCACGACCACAGATACGCAGTATTTT	CASSTTTDTQYF
TRBV7-6	16	TRBJ2-3	few	NA	TGTGCCAGCAGCTCCTCCACGAACCGGGCCACAGATACGCAGTATTTT	CASSSSTNRATDTQYF
TRBV30	13	TRBJ2-7	NA	TRBD1	TGTGCCTGGAGCACGGGACAGGGTTACGAGCAGTACTTC	CAWSTGQGYEQYF
TRBV10-3	16	TRBJ2-3	NA	TRBD2	TGTGCCACGACACCTATGACTAGCCCTAACACAGATACGCAGTATTTT	CATTPMTSPNTDTQYF
TRBV7-9	14	TRBJ2-5	once	NA	TGTGCCAGCAGCCACCCTGGCTTCGAGGAGACCCAGTACTTC	CASSHPGFEETQYF
TRBV6-2/TRBV6-3	15	TRBJ1-2	NA	TRBD1	TGTGCCAGCAGTTATCGCGGGACAGGGTTCTATGGCTACACCTTC	CASSYRGTGFYGYTF
TRBV12-3/TRBV12-4	13	TRBJ2-3	NA	NA	TGTGCCAGCAGTTTCCGAGGGTCAGATACGCAGTATTTT	CASSFRGSDTQYF
TRBV6-1	18	TRBJ2-7	NA	TRBD2	TGTGCCAGCAGTGAAGCGGGTAGCGGGCGCCCCTGGGGCTACGAGCAGTACTTC	CASSEAGSGRPWGYEQYF
TRBV30	16	TRBJ2-5	NA	TRBD1	TGTGCCTGGAGTGAGGTACAGGGGGCGGCTGGAGAGACCCAGTACTTC	CAWSEVQGAAGETQYF
TRBV6-2/TRBV6-3	12	TRBJ1-1	once	NA	TGTGCCAGCAGTTACTCGGGCGGTGAAGCTTTCTTT	CASSYSGGEAFF
TRBV13	16	TRBJ2-1	NA	TRBD2	TGTGCCAGCAGCTCGACCGGACTAGCGGGGTGGAATGAGCAGTTCTTC	CASSSTGLAGWNEQFF
TRBV19	17	TRBJ2-2	NA	NA	TGTGCCAGTAGTATAGATGGTAGTGGCAGGCTCCACGGGGAGCTGTTTTTT	CASSIDGSGRLHGELFF
TRBV15	15	TRBJ1-2	NA	TRBD1	TGTGCCACCAGCACCCAGACAGGGGGCGCCTATGGCTACACCTTC	CATSTQTGGAYGYTF
TRBV11-2	16	TRBJ1-3	NA	NA	TGTGCCAGCAGCCCCAGATACTACATGGGGGATAACACCATATATTTT	CASSPRYYMGDNTIYF
TRBV11-3	12	TRBJ1-1	NA	NA	TGTGCCAGCAGCCCCGGCACCACTGAAGCTTTCTTT	CASSPGTTEAFF
TRBV5-4	13	TRBJ1-5	NA	NA	TGTGCCAGCAGCGACGTCGACGGAGGGCCCCAGCATTTT	CASSDVDGGPQHF
TRBV28	13	TRBJ1-1	few	NA	TGTGCCAGCAGACGGACACCGAACACTGAAGCTTTCTTT	CASRRTPNTEAFF
TRBV12-3/TRBV12-4	12	TRBJ1-5	NA	NA	TGTGCCAGCAGAGATAGCAATCAGCCCCAGCATTTT	CASRDSNQPQHF
TRBV7-2	17	TRBJ2-3	NA	NA	TGTGCCAGCAGCTTAGCGACGGAATCGACTCGCACAGATACGCAGTATTTT	CASSLATESTRTDTQYF
TRBV7-6	15	TRBJ1-1	NA	NA	TGTGCCAGCAGCTTATCCACAGACGGGGACACTGAAGCTTTCTTT	CASSLSTDGDTEAFF
TRBV11-3	13	TRBJ2-3	once	NA	TGTGCCAGCAGCAAGGGTCTCACAGATACGCAGTATTTT	CASSKGLTDTQYF
TRBV18	17	TRBJ1-1	many	NA	TGTGCCAGCTCACACATGTCTGTGGTCTCTGGCAGGGTTGAAGCTTTCTTT	CASSHMSVVSGRVEAFF
TRBV3-1/TRBV3-2	13	TRBJ1-3	NA	TRBD1	TGTGCCAGCAGCTTGACAGGGGGAAACACCATATATTTT	CASSLTGGNTIYF
TRBV6-5	13	TRBJ1-1	NA	NA	TGTGCCAGCAGTACAAAAATGAACACTGAAGCTTTCTTT	CASSTKMNTEAFF
TRBV28	15	TRBJ2-1	NA	TRBD2	TGTGCCAGCAGGTCAACTAGCGGGGGGGTTGATGAGCAGTTCTTC	CASRSTSGGVDEQFF
TRBV7-9	16	TRBJ2-1	NA	NA	TGTGCCAGCAGCTCCTCCGGTCTGAGCTCCTACAATGAGCAGTTCTTC	CASSSSGLSSYNEQFF